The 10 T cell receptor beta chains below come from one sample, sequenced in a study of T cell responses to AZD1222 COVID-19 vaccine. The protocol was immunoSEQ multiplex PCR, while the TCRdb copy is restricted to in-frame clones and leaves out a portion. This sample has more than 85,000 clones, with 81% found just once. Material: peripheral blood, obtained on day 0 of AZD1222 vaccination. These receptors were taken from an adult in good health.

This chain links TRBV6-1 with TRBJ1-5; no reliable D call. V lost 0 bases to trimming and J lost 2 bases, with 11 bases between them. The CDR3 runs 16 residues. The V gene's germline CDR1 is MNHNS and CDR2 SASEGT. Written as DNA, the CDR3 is TGTGCCAGCAGTGAAGCAGGCGCGGGTGGCAATCAGCCCCAGCATTTT. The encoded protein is CASSEAGAGGNQPQHF.

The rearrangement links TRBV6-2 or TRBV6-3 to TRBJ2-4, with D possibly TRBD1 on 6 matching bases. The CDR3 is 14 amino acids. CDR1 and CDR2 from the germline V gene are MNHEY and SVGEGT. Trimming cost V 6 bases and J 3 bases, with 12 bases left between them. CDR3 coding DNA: TGTGCCAGCAGCTCACAGGGCGGCAAAAACATTCAGTACTTC. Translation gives CASSSQGGKNIQYF.

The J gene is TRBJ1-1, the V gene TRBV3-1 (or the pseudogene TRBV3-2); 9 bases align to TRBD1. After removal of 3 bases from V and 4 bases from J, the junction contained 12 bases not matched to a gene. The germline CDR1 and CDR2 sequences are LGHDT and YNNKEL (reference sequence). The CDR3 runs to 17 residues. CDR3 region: CASSHRAKGQGSTEAFF. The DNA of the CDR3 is TGTGCCAGCAGCCATCGCGCAAAAGGACAGGGGAGCACTGAAGCTTTCTTT.

The CDR3 loop is CASSAPAIFLNSPLHF. The CDR3 DNA follows: TGTGCCAGCAGCGCCCCCGCGATTTTTCTTAATTCACCCCTCCACTTT. The rearrangement links TRBV9 to TRBJ1-6, with D unclear. CDR1 SGDLS and CDR2 YYNGEE come from the germline V gene. V was shortened by 3 bases and J by 6 bases, with 16 bases between the two germline ends. The CDR3 contains 16 residues.

CDR3 sequence reads: CASSWIQGSGANVLTF. The CDR3, as DNA: TGTGCCAGCAGCTGGATTCAGGGATCTGGGGCCAACGTCCTGACTTTC. The chain combines TRBV5-5 with TRBJ2-6, with D tentatively TRBD1 (5 bases). The CDR3 length is 16 residues. Per germline, CDR1 SGHKS and CDR2 YYEKEE (reference sequence). V was trimmed by 3 bases and J by 1 base, leaving 11 bases between them.

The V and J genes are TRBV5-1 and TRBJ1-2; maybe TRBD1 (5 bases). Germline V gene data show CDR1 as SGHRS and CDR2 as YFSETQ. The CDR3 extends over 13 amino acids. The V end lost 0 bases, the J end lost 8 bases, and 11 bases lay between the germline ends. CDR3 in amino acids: CASSLEAGMGYTF. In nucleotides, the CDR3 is TGCGCCAGCAGCTTGGAGGCAGGGATGGGCTACACCTTC.

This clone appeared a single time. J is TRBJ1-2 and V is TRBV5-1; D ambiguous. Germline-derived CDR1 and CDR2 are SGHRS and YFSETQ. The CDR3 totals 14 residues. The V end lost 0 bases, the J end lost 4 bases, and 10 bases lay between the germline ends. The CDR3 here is CASSLVSGSYGYTF. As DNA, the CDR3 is TGCGCCAGCAGCTTGGTGTCGGGCTCCTATGGCTACACCTTC.

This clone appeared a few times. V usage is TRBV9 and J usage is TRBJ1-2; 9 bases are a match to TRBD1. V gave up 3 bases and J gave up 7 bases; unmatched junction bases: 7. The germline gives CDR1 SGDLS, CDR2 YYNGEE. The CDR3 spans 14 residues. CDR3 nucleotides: TGTGCCAGCAGCGGCGGGACAGGGATGAGTGGCTACACCTTC. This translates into CASSGGTGMSGYTF.

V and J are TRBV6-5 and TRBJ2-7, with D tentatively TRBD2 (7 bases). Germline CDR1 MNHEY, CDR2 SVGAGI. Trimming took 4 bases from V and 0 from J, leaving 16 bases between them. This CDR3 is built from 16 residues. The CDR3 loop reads CASSSRETGLSYEQYF. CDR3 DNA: TGTGCCAGCAGTTCGCGGGAGACAGGCCTCTCCTACGAGCAGTACTTC.

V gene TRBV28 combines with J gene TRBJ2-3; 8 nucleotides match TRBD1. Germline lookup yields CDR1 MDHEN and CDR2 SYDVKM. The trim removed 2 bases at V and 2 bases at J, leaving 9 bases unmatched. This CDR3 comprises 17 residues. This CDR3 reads CASSLGQGPLTTDTQYF. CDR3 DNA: TGTGCCAGCAGTTTAGGACAGGGACCTCTCACCACAGATACGCAGTATTTT. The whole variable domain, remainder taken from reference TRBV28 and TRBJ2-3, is DVKVTQSSRYLVKRTGEKVFLECVQDMDHENMFWYRQDPGLGLRLIYFSYDVKMKEKGDIPEGYSVSREKKERFSLILESASTNQTSMYLCASSLGQGPLTTDTQYFGPGTRLTVL.